What follows are 29 T cell receptor beta chains derived from one specimen sequenced in a study of CD8+ T cells in alopecia areata. Reverse transcribed after extraction, RNA yielded cDNA as the sequencing template. Assay: immunoSEQ multiplex PCR; the TCRdb copy retains only in-frame clones and omits some. The data hold 150,000 to 200,000 clones, with 59% observed a single time. The input for sequencing was CD4+ T cells sorted from blood, taken at week 0. These receptors were collected from a human donor with alopecia areata.

This chain joins TRBV5-1 and TRBJ2-7; perhaps TRBD2 as D (5 bases). This CDR3 spans 17 amino acids. Trimming took off 0 bases at V and 3 bases at J, with 19 bases between the two ends. Germline assignment: CDR1 SGHRS and CDR2 YFSETQ. CDR3 coding DNA: TGCGCCAGCAGCTTGGCCCCAGGCTCCCTCGCGGGCTACGAGCAGTACTTC. It specifies CASSLAPGSLAGYEQYF.

Concerning this clone itself: This could be a read error, since a much larger clone is one nucleotide away. V and J are TRBV7-9 and TRBJ1-1; D is undetermined. CDR1 and CDR2 (germline): SEHNR, FQNEAQ (reference sequence). V was trimmed by 1 base and J by 1 base, leaving 4 bases between them. The CDR3 runs 13 residues. DNA for the CDR3: TGTGCCAGCAGCTTAGACAGGAACACTGAAGCTTTCTTT. It encodes CASSLDRNTEAFF.

The chain is built from TRBV7-2 and TRBJ2-3; D gene unclear. This CDR3 is built from 14 residues. From germline, CDR1 is SGHTA and CDR2 FQGNSA. V lost 4 bases and J 10 bases, leaving 18 bases between the germline ends. CDR3 nucleotides: TGTGCCAGCAGCTCACCCTCGGGCTTTGGTGCGCAGTATTTT. Translation gives CASSSPSGFGAQYF.

The chain joins TRBV19 to TRBJ1-5, with D tentatively TRBD1 (6 bases). Germline CDR1 reads LNHDA; CDR2 reads SQIVND (reference sequence). The V end was cut by 4 bases, the J end by 5 bases, with 18 bases between. This CDR3 is 16 amino acids long. The CDR3: CASSNLRAGGDQPQHF. The CDR3 coding sequence is TGTGCCAGTAGTAACCTCCGGGCGGGGGGCGATCAGCCCCAGCATTTT.

The chain has TRBV11-2 and TRBJ1-6, with a possible D match to TRBD1 (6 bases). This CDR3 is 16 amino acids long. In germline, CDR1 is SGHAT, CDR2 FQNNGV. V was clipped by 1 base and J by 9 bases, with 16 bases between them. For the CDR3, the DNA is TGTGCCAGCAGCTTAGGGGAGGCGACAGGAGGTTCACCCCTCCACTTT. Translated, it gives CASSLGEATGGSPLHF.

The rearrangement links TRBV7-9 to TRBJ2-5, with D maybe TRBD1 (6 bases). The CDR3 runs to 15 residues. Germline V gene sequence: CDR1 SEHNR, CDR2 FQNEAQ (reference sequence). The V and J ends lost 4 bases and 5 bases respectively, with 17 bases between them. For the CDR3, the DNA is TGTGCCAGCAGCTACGGGACACAGGGCCGGGAGACCCAGTACTTC. It specifies CASSYGTQGRETQYF.

The chain employs TRBV2 and TRBJ2-2; D gene ambiguous. Germline loops: CDR1 SNHLY, CDR2 FYNNEI. The V and J ends lost 0 bases and 5 bases respectively, with 7 bases between them. This CDR3 is 14 amino acids long. Here the CDR3 DNA reads TGTGCCAGCAGTGAAGCCTCGAGGACCGGGGAGCTGTTTTTT. Amino acid sequence: CASSEASRTGELFF.

The V gene is TRBV18, the J gene TRBJ1-1; a weak D match, TRBD1 (6 bases). This CDR3 is 15 amino acids long. From germline, CDR1 is KGHSH and CDR2 LQKENI. The V end lost 1 base, the J end lost 4 bases, and 13 bases lay between the germline ends. The CDR3 spells CASSPRTIRGTEAFF. CDR3 nucleotides: TGTGCCAGCTCACCACGGACGATCAGGGGCACTGAAGCTTTCTTT.

The gene calls are TRBV30 and TRBJ2-7; possible D gene TRBD2, 6 bases. Trimming shortened V by 1 base and J by 2 bases, and 15 bases separated the two germline ends. CDR3 length: 15 residues. Germline CDR1 and CDR2: GTSNPN and SVGIG (reference sequence). CDR3 residues: CAWSAPSVPTYEQYF. CDR3 DNA sequence: TGTGCCTGGAGTGCTCCTAGCGTCCCTACCTACGAGCAGTACTTC.

V and J are TRBV5-1 and TRBJ2-7; TRBD2 agrees at 8 bases. Germline V gene sequence: CDR1 SGHRS, CDR2 YFSETQ. V shed 0 bases, J shed 3 bases, and the junction held 2 bases outside the gene matches. This CDR3 spans 14 amino acids. The CDR3 bases are TGCGCCAGCAGCTTGGCGGCGGGGGGCTACGAGCAGTACTTC. Protein: CASSLAAGGYEQYF.

The rearrangement links TRBV7-2 to TRBJ2-2; D ambiguous. CDR1 is SGHTA and CDR2 is FQGNSA in the germline V gene. V was shortened by 4 bases and J by 3 bases, with 12 bases between the two germline ends. This CDR3 contains 15 residues. In nucleotides, the CDR3 is TGTGCCAGCAGCTACCGACGGGTCCACACCGGGGAGCTGTTTTTT. Residues: CASSYRRVHTGELFF.

This clone was counted only a few times. The chain employs TRBV7-9 and TRBJ2-4; D is unclear. Germline V gives CDR1 SEHNR, CDR2 FQNEAQ (reference sequence). The ends were cut back, 1 base at V and 10 bases at J, with 8 bases in the middle. The length of the CDR3 is 12 residues. CDR3 region: CASSLGSQIQYF. The CDR3 DNA sequence: TGTGCCAGCAGCTTAGGTAGTCAGATTCAGTACTTC.

The chain combines TRBV5-5 with TRBJ1-1; D ambiguous. V lost 0 bases and J lost 4, with 10 bases in between. CDR1 SGHKS and CDR2 YYEKEE come from the germline V gene (reference sequence). This CDR3 has 14 amino acids. In DNA form, the CDR3 reads TGTGCCAGCAGCTTGGATTTCGTTCCCACTGAAGCTTTCTTT. The encoded protein is CASSLDFVPTEAFF.

The J gene is TRBJ2-1, the V gene TRBV20-1, with unresolved D. V lost 3 bases and J lost 8, with 8 bases in between. CDR3 length equals 11 residues. The germline V gene has CDR1 DFQATT and CDR2 SNEGSKA (reference sequence). Here the CDR3 reads CSARQLYEQFF. Written as DNA, the CDR3 is TGCAGTGCTAGGCAATTGTATGAGCAGTTCTTC.

The chain links TRBV19 to TRBJ1-5, with a possible D match to TRBD1 (6 bases). V lost 5 bases to trimming and J lost 7 bases, with 15 bases between them. This CDR3 spans 14 amino acids. Germline V lookup: CDR1 LNHDA, CDR2 SQIVND (reference sequence). This chain's CDR3 is CASSLGRRGQPQHF. CDR3 in DNA: TGTGCCAGTAGTCTGGGGAGAAGGGGGCAGCCCCAGCATTTT.

The chain employs TRBV29-1 and TRBJ1-5, with 7 bases lining up with TRBD1. The CDR3 sequence is 13 residues long. The germline CDR1 and CDR2 sequences are SQVTM and ANQGSEA. The V and J ends lost 4 bases and 7 bases, in that order; junction bases with no gene match: 7. For the CDR3, the DNA is TGCAGCGTTGCGACAGGGCCAAGCCAGCCCCAGCATTTT. It yields the protein CSVATGPSQPQHF.

This clone appeared a few times. The CDR3 DNA reads TGTGCCAGCAGCTTAATGCCGGGACAGCAAGAGACCCAGTACTTC. Its protein is CASSLMPGQQETQYF. V usage is TRBV7-7 and J usage is TRBJ2-5; 7 bases match TRBD1. The germline V gene encodes CDR1 SSHAT and CDR2 FNYEAQ (reference sequence). The CDR3 is 15 residues long. V lost 2 bases to trimming and J lost 2 bases; unmatched junction nucleotides: 5.

The chain is built from TRBV29-1 and TRBJ2-3; D is ambiguous. This CDR3 has 11 residues. Trimming stripped 3 bases from V and 11 bases from J, with 12 bases between. Germline V CDR1 and CDR2: SQVTM, ANQGSEA. The CDR3 nucleotides read TGCAGCGTTGATGGAAGAAGTTTGCAGTATTTT. Translating it yields CSVDGRSLQYF.

This clone occurred once. The chain combines TRBV5-6 with TRBJ1-2; no reliable D call. Germline loops: CDR1 SGHDT, CDR2 YYEEEE. Trimming pared 1 base from V and 4 bases from J, leaving 8 bases between. The CDR3 contains 13 residues. In nucleotides, the CDR3 is TGTGCCAGCAGCTTGACGGGGAGCTATGGCTACACCTTC. It encodes CASSLTGSYGYTF.

A few counts support this clone. The chain combines TRBV29-1 with TRBJ2-7; 8 bases are shared with TRBD1. The CDR3 has 16 residues. Germline trimming cut 5 bases from V and 7 bases from J; bases unmatched to any gene: 19. The germline V gene encodes CDR1 SQVTM and CDR2 ANQGSEA. The chain's CDR3 is CSVTPNRDRSLGEQYF. CDR3 nucleotides: TGCAGCGTTACACCCAACCGGGACAGGTCCCTGGGGGAGCAGTACTTC.

CDR3 loop: CAWNAGLPGTDTQYF. CDR3 DNA sequence: TGTGCCTGGAACGCGGGTTTACCTGGCACAGATACGCAGTATTTT. The chain is built from TRBV30 and TRBJ2-3; tentative D call: TRBD2 (5 bases). CDR1 GTSNPN and CDR2 SVGIG come from the germline V gene (reference sequence). This CDR3 spans 15 amino acids. V lost 4 bases to trimming and J lost 1 base, with 15 bases between them. Drawing the rest from reference TRBV30 and TRBJ2-3, the complete variable domain is SQTIHQWPATLVQPVGSPLSLECTVEGTSNPNLYWYRQAAGRGLQLLFYSVGIGQISSEVPQNLSASRPQDRQFILSSKKLLLSDSGFYLCAWNAGLPGTDTQYFGPGTRLTVL.

This sequence joins TRBV30 and TRBJ1-5; D is undetermined. Germline CDR1 and CDR2: GTSNPN and SVGIG (reference sequence). V lost 1 base and J lost 4, with 8 bases in between. CDR3 length equals 13 residues. The CDR3 nucleotides are TGTGCCTGGAGTGGAGGGAGGAATCAGCCCCAGCATTTT. Translated, it gives CAWSGGRNQPQHF. The full variable domain, with the rest looked up from reference TRBV30 and TRBJ1-5, is SQTIHQWPATLVQPVGSPLSLECTVEGTSNPNLYWYRQAAGRGLQLLFYSVGIGQISSEVPQNLSASRPQDRQFILSSKKLLLSDSGFYLCAWSGGRNQPQHFGDGTRLSIL.

This clone appeared a few times. J is TRBJ2-5 and V is TRBV29-1; 8 positions match TRBD2. The CDR3 sequence is 15 residues long. Germline V lookup: CDR1 SQVTM, CDR2 ANQGSEA. With V trimmed by 4 bases and J by 0 bases, 7 bases remained unmatched. CDR3: CSVGSERGNQETQYF. As DNA, the CDR3 is TGCAGCGTTGGGTCCGAGCGGGGGAACCAAGAGACCCAGTACTTC.

This chain links TRBV5-6 with TRBJ1-2; D is unresolved. CDR3 length equals 14 residues. Germline CDR1 reads SGHDT; CDR2 reads YYEEEE. V shed 1 base and J shed 8 bases, with 15 bases lying between them. DNA for the CDR3: TGTGCCAGCAGCTTGTATACCGGACCTCAGGGCTACACCTTC. Translating it yields CASSLYTGPQGYTF.

This clone was counted a few times. The chain has TRBV4-2 and TRBJ2-3, with D perhaps being TRBD1 or TRBD2 (5 bases each). The ends were cut back, 4 bases at V and 5 bases at J, with 25 bases in the middle. Germline values: CDR1 LGHNA, CDR2 YNFKEQ. The CDR3 has 18 amino acids. CDR3 region: CASSREYSGPGAQDTQYF. In nucleotides, the CDR3 is TGTGCCAGCAGCCGCGAGTACTCGGGACCAGGTGCCCAAGATACGCAGTATTTT.

This clone was observed at least ten times. The chain links TRBV10-3 to TRBJ2-7; a possible D gene is TRBD1 (5 bases). The CDR3 consists of 11 residues. V gave up 5 bases and J gave up 4 bases, with 6 bases separating them. CDR1 is ENHRY, CDR2 SYGVKD, per germline. The CDR3 region has the DNA TGTGCCATCAGTAGACAGTACGAGCAGTACTTC. Amino acids: CAISRQYEQYF.

The sample holds a few counts of this clone. J is TRBJ1-5 and V is TRBV2, with TRBD1 matching over 7 bases. Germline V gene data show CDR1 as SNHLY and CDR2 as FYNNEI. V was clipped by 8 bases and J by 0 bases; unmatched bases: 1. The CDR3 consists of 13 residues. The CDR3 bases are TGTGCCAGCGGGACAGATAGCAATCAGCCCCAGCATTTT. Translated: CASGTDSNQPQHF.

The V and J genes are TRBV30 and TRBJ2-1; D perhaps matches TRBD2 (7 bases). V lost 6 bases and J 6 bases, leaving 15 bases between the germline ends. This CDR3 contains 13 residues. Germline loops: CDR1 GTSNPN, CDR2 SVGIG (reference sequence). This CDR3 is CACHGGPCNEQFF. The CDR3 DNA reads TGTGCCTGCCACGGGGGGCCCTGCAATGAGCAGTTCTTC.

The J gene is TRBJ2-1, the V gene TRBV9, with D possibly being TRBD1 or TRBD2 (5 bases each). The CDR3 contains 14 residues. The germline V gene encodes CDR1 SGDLS and CDR2 YYNGEE. V dropped 3 bases and J dropped 12 bases, with 19 bases sitting between them. The DNA of the CDR3 is TGTGCCAGCAGCGGAGGGACGGGGCGAGTCGGGCAGTTCTTC. It translates to CASSGGTGRVGQFF.